The 12 T cell receptor beta chains below all came from one sample that was sequenced in a study of CD8 T cells in Susac syndrome. With random hexamers, reverse transcription was performed on about 0.5 to 1 ug of RNA. TCRdb re-called the immunoSEQ multiplex PCR reads through MiXCR, storing one row per CDR3 protein. The data contain 130,000 or so distinct CDR3 sequences, 65% to 90% of them singletons. The sample consisted of CD8+ T cells from PBMCs. The receptors come from a human donor with multiple sclerosis.

V gene TRBV11-3 combines with J gene TRBJ2-1; perhaps TRBD1 as D (6 bases). The V end lost 5 bases, the J end lost 2 bases, and 16 bases lay between the germline ends. The CDR3 has 16 residues. Germline V lookup: CDR1 SGHNT, CDR2 YENEEA. The chain's CDR3 is CASSPSRGIPYNEQFF. The DNA for the CDR3 is TGTGCCAGCAGCCCTTCGAGGGGGATCCCCTACAATGAGCAGTTCTTC.

This chain connects TRBV15 to TRBJ2-6; unclear D gene. V was pared by 0 bases and J by 2 bases, with 5 bases between. Germline V lookup: CDR1 LNHNV, CDR2 YYDKDF (reference sequence). CDR3 length: 15 residues. The CDR3 nucleotides are TGTGCCACCAGCAGAGATCCCCCTGGGGCCAACGTCCTGACTTTC. This gives the protein CATSRDPPGANVLTF.

The rearrangement links TRBV13 to TRBJ2-7; 14 bases agree with TRBD2. The germline gives CDR1 PRHDT, CDR2 FYEKMQ (reference sequence). The J segment lost 5 bases and the V segment lost 3 bases, leaving 6 bases of the junction unmatched. The CDR3 sequence is 16 residues long. CDR3 in DNA: TGTGCCAGCAGCTTGGGACTAGCGGGAGCCGGCAACGAGCAGTACGTC. Translating gives CASSLGLAGAGNEQYV.

V and J are TRBV4-1 and TRBJ2-2, with D possibly matching TRBD1 (5 bases). CDR1 is MGHRA and CDR2 is YSYEKL in the germline V gene. This CDR3 comprises 15 residues. The V end lost 3 bases, the J end lost 1 base, and 9 bases lay between the germline ends. CDR3 sequence: CASSQTTGNTGELFF. The CDR3 coding sequence is TGCGCCAGCAGCCAGACAACAGGGAACACCGGGGAGCTGTTTTTT.

This clonotype was found once. The J gene is TRBJ2-1, the V gene TRBV19, with 8 positions matching TRBD1. Germline lookup yields CDR1 LNHDA and CDR2 SQIVND (reference sequence). J lost 7 bases, V lost 9 bases, and 11 bases had no gene match. CDR3 length: 14 amino acids. The CDR3 region has the DNA TGTGCCAGCGGACAGGGCCGATCCGGAAATGAGCAGTTCTTC. This encodes CASGQGRSGNEQFF.

V and J are TRBV4-1 and TRBJ2-1, with 8 nucleotides matching TRBD2. V shed 3 bases, J shed 7 bases, and the junction held 8 bases outside the gene matches. The germline V gene encodes CDR1 MGHRA and CDR2 YSYEKL. This CDR3 is built from 15 residues. CDR3 sequence (DNA): TGCGCCAGCAGCCACTTGGCGGGGGGCTGGAATGAGCAGTTCTTC. It codes for CASSHLAGGWNEQFF.

The chain joins TRBV27 to TRBJ2-3; 10 nucleotides match TRBD2. CDR3 length equals 20 residues. The V segment lost 8 bases and the J segment 6 bases; nucleotides outside the gene matches: 26. Germline V gene sequence: CDR1 MNHEY, CDR2 SMNVEV (reference sequence). CDR3 sequence: CASGHPPGLAIWVFSDTQYF. CDR3 sequence (DNA): TGTGCCAGCGGCCACCCGCCGGGACTAGCGATTTGGGTATTTTCGGATACGCAGTATTTT.

V usage is TRBV13 and J usage is TRBJ1-4; unclear D gene. CDR1 and CDR2 (germline): PRHDT, FYEKMQ (reference sequence). V was shortened by 4 bases and J by 8 bases, with 14 bases between the two germline ends. The CDR3 contains 14 residues. In nucleotides, the CDR3 is TGTGCCAGCAGCTCAGCTTCCGACGGCGAAAAACTGTTTTTT. This translates into CASSSASDGEKLFF.

The chain has TRBV20-1 and TRBJ1-1; D gene ambiguous. CDR3 length equals 10 residues. V was cut by 4 bases and J by 12 bases, with 12 bases left in between. Germline CDR1 reads DFQATT; CDR2 reads SNEGSKA (reference sequence). This CDR3 is CSAKDYNTFF. The CDR3, as DNA: TGCAGTGCTAAAGACTACAACACTTTCTTT.

This clonotype was recorded once. The chain combines TRBV18 with TRBJ2-7; TRBD1 agrees at 12 bases. Germline CDR1 reads KGHSH; CDR2 reads LQKENI. This CDR3 is 15 amino acids long. V trimming: 4 bases; J trimming: 5 bases; junction bases outside the gene matches: 6. The CDR3 loop is CASSLGTGGLHEQYV. The CDR3 DNA follows: TGTGCCAGCTCACTTGGGACAGGGGGCCTCCACGAGCAGTACGTC.

The chain has TRBV5-6 and TRBJ1-2; D is uncertain. The CDR3 length is 13 residues. V dropped 1 base and J dropped 2 bases, with 6 bases sitting between them. CDR1 SGHDT and CDR2 YYEEEE come from the germline V gene. The CDR3 bases are TGTGCCAGCAGCTTGCTACAGAACTATGGCTACACCTTC. This sequence encodes CASSLLQNYGYTF.

There are a few counts of this clonotype. V and J are TRBV6-2 or TRBV6-3 and TRBJ2-2; unclear D gene. Germline V gives CDR1 MNHEY, CDR2 SVGEGT. The CDR3 sequence is 14 residues long. Trimming took off 3 bases at V and 6 bases at J, with 11 bases between the two ends. The CDR3 spells CASSYGVSAGELFF. The DNA for the CDR3 is TGTGCCAGCAGTTATGGGGTCTCTGCCGGGGAGCTGTTTTTT.